A selection of T cell receptor beta chains follows, all from one sample in a study of spatial heterogeneity in lung cancer. In TCRdb, the 5' RACE reads were re-called with MiXCR into one record per CDR3 protein. The table includes about 2,300 distinct CDR3 sequences, roughly 18% detected once. The sample in question was lung tumor tissue, obtained at surgery. The source is a male donor with early-stage non-small cell lung cancer. Each CDR3 is given with its conserved first and last residue. The D gene is left open where the match is weak. Some rows mark clone size as missing; the rest say once, few, many or name a class of expanded clone.

D gene: TRBD1; clone size: -; J gene: TRBJ1-5; V gene: TRBV4-1; CDR3 DNA: TGCGCCAGCAGCCACAGGACAGGTATGGAGCCCGATCAGCCCCAGCATTTT; CDR3 protein: CASSHRTGMEPDQPQHF
D gene: -; clone size: medium-sized; J gene: TRBJ1-5; V gene: TRBV12-3/TRBV12-4; CDR3 DNA: TGTGCCAGCAGTTCCGGGCTTGACAGCTTCCCCCAGCATTTT; CDR3 protein: CASSSGLDSFPQHF
D gene: -; clone size: few; J gene: TRBJ1-1; V gene: TRBV12-3/TRBV12-4; CDR3 DNA: TGTGCCAGCAGTTTGTGGTCAGCCAACACTGAAGCTTTCTTT; CDR3 protein: CASSLWSANTEAFF
D gene: -; clone size: large; J gene: TRBJ2-1; V gene: TRBV18; CDR3 DNA: TGTGCCAGCTCACCACCCGACTACTGGGGTCACAATGAGCAGTTCTTC; CDR3 protein: CASSPPDYWGHNEQFF
D gene: -; clone size: medium-sized; J gene: TRBJ2-5; V gene: TRBV12-3/TRBV12-4; CDR3 DNA: TGTGCCAGCAGCCAAGGAACGACCCAGTACTTC; CDR3 protein: CASSQGTTQYF
D gene: TRBD2; clone size: medium-sized; J gene: TRBJ2-2; V gene: TRBV5-1; CDR3 DNA: TGCGCCAGCAGCTTGGCGGGACTAGCGGCCGGGGAGCTGTTTTTT; CDR3 protein: CASSLAGLAAGELFF
D gene: -; clone size: medium-sized; J gene: TRBJ1-5; V gene: TRBV5-6; CDR3 DNA: TGTGCCAGCAGCCCCCGGACGCCTAGCAATCAGCCCCAGCATTTT; CDR3 protein: CASSPRTPSNQPQHF
D gene: TRBD1; clone size: medium-sized; J gene: TRBJ1-2; V gene: TRBV18; CDR3 DNA: TGTGCCAGCTCAGCAAGGGACAGGGAAGATGGCTACACCTTC; CDR3 protein: CASSARDREDGYTF
D gene: -; clone size: medium-sized; J gene: TRBJ1-1; V gene: TRBV30; CDR3 DNA: TGTGCTCGGGTACGGGGGGCTCGAGGGAACACTGAAGCTTTCTTT; CDR3 protein: CARVRGARGNTEAFF
D gene: TRBD2; clone size: large; J gene: TRBJ2-7; V gene: TRBV7-8; CDR3 DNA: TGTGCCAGCAGCTTAGGTCCCGGGACTAGGGTCTACGAGCAGTACTTC; CDR3 protein: CASSLGPGTRVYEQYF
D gene: TRBD2; clone size: medium-sized; J gene: TRBJ2-1; V gene: TRBV28; CDR3 DNA: TGTGCCAGCACCTTAGGGCTAGCGGGAAGGGGTGGGTACAATGAGCAGTTCTTC; CDR3 protein: CASTLGLAGRGGYNEQFF
D gene: -; clone size: medium-sized; J gene: TRBJ2-7; V gene: TRBV14; CDR3 DNA: TGTGCCAGCAGTACCGGGTACTACGAGCAGTACTTC; CDR3 protein: CASSTGYYEQYF
D gene: TRBD2; clone size: medium-sized; J gene: TRBJ2-7; V gene: TRBV20-1; CDR3 DNA: TGCAGTGGTGAAGCGGGAAGTACCTACGAGCAGTACTTC; CDR3 protein: CSGEAGSTYEQYF
D gene: -; clone size: -; J gene: TRBJ2-3; V gene: TRBV5-1; CDR3 DNA: TGCGCCAGCAGCACTAGCACAGATACGCAGTATTTT; CDR3 protein: CASSTSTDTQYF
D gene: -; clone size: medium-sized; J gene: TRBJ2-7; V gene: TRBV15; CDR3 DNA: TGTGCCACCAGCAGCGCCTCTGCCTACGAGCAGTACTTC; CDR3 protein: CATSSASAYEQYF
D gene: -; clone size: -; J gene: TRBJ2-7; V gene: TRBV7-2; CDR3 DNA: TGTGCCAGCTCCGCGGGGGCTGGTTACGAGCAGTACTTC; CDR3 protein: CASSAGAGYEQYF
D gene: -; clone size: medium-sized; J gene: TRBJ1-1; V gene: TRBV29-1; CDR3 DNA: TGCAGCGTTCGGTGGACATTGAACACTGAAGCTTTCTTT; CDR3 protein: CSVRWTLNTEAFF
D gene: -; clone size: medium-sized; J gene: TRBJ1-1; V gene: TRBV30; CDR3 DNA: TGTGCCTGGAGGTACTCAGGGAGCGGGCCGGGAGCTTTCTTT; CDR3 protein: CAWRYSGSGPGAFF
D gene: TRBD2; clone size: -; J gene: TRBJ2-3; V gene: TRBV7-2; CDR3 DNA: TGTGCCAGCAGGCCCACTAGCGGGAGGGCAGATACGCAGTATTTT; CDR3 protein: CASRPTSGRADTQYF
D gene: -; clone size: few; J gene: TRBJ2-2; V gene: TRBV29-1; CDR3 DNA: TGCAGCGCCCGAGGGTTAACCGGGGAGCTGTTTTTT; CDR3 protein: CSARGLTGELFF
D gene: -; clone size: medium-sized; J gene: TRBJ1-2; V gene: TRBV20-1; CDR3 DNA: TGCAGTGCTAGAGTCGGCACCCGATATGGCTACACCTTC; CDR3 protein: CSARVGTRYGYTF
D gene: -; clone size: large; J gene: TRBJ1-3; V gene: TRBV4-1; CDR3 DNA: TGCGCCAGCAGCCACCCCCTCGCGGGAAACACCATATATTTT; CDR3 protein: CASSHPLAGNTIYF
D gene: TRBD2; clone size: medium-sized; J gene: TRBJ2-3; V gene: TRBV20-1; CDR3 DNA: TGCAGTGCTACCACTAGCGGGGGACGCACAGATACGCAGTATTTT; CDR3 protein: CSATTSGGRTDTQYF